The 31 T cell receptor beta chains below come from one sample, sequenced in a study of T cells after posttransplantation cyclophosphamide. Only in-frame clones appear in the TCRdb table, and some are missing; sequencing was by immunoSEQ multiplex PCR. The data show 20,000 to 30,000 clones, with none appearing a single time. Sequenced: PBMCs. Receptors were obtained from a woman between 50 and 59 years old in good health, CMV-negative, and a related stem cell transplant donor.

This clone has ten or more counts. V and J are TRBV12-5 and TRBJ1-3; no firm D call. CDR3 size: 19 residues. The V end was cut by 2 bases, the J end by 0 bases, with 20 bases between. Germline values: CDR1 LGHNT, CDR2 FRNRAP. The CDR3 bases are TGTGCTAGTGGTTTGTTATCCCCGGTTTTTGTCCCCTCTGGAAACACCATATATTTT. It codes for CASGLLSPVFVPSGNTIYF.

This clone has at least ten counts. V usage is TRBV5-1 and J usage is TRBJ1-1, with D hard to call. The germline V gene has CDR1 SGHRS and CDR2 YFSETQ. CDR3 length equals 13 residues. The V end was cut by 5 bases, the J end by 5 bases, with 13 bases between. CDR3 residues: CASSREGNTEAFF. The CDR3 region has the DNA TGCGCCAGCAGTAGGGAGGGTAATACTGAAGCTTTCTTT.

This clone was seen many times. This chain joins TRBV6-5 and TRBJ2-3; tentative D call: TRBD1 (5 bases). Germline CDR1 reads MNHEY; CDR2 reads SVGAGI. This CDR3 region has 15 residues. Trimming shortened V by 0 bases and J by 6 bases, and 13 bases separated the two germline ends. The CDR3 here is CASSYSNLGADTQYF. The DNA of the CDR3 is TGTGCCAGCAGTTACTCGAATTTAGGGGCGGATACGCAGTATTTT.

This clone was observed at least ten times. Written as DNA, the CDR3 is TGTGCCAGCTCACCACCCCTTCAAGAGGACAGGTGGGGTGGTGGCTACACCTTC. Its protein product is CASSPPLQEDRWGGGYTF. V is TRBV18 and J is TRBJ1-2; 7 nucleotides align to TRBD1. Germline V gene lookup returns CDR1 KGHSH and CDR2 LQKENI. J gave up 7 bases and V 0 bases, and 17 bases lay outside the gene matches. This CDR3 is built from 18 residues.

The chain couples TRBV27 to TRBJ1-6; no reliable D call. CDR3 length: 13 residues. With 4 bases removed from V and 7 bases from J, the gap between germline ends came to 8 bases. Per the germline V gene, CDR1 is MNHEY and CDR2 is SMNVEV (reference sequence). CDR3 DNA: TGTGCCAGCAGTTCAGAGGGAAATTCACCCCTCCACTTT. Translation: CASSSEGNSPLHF.

This clone has ten or more counts. This CDR3 is CASRKPGLAGFYNEQFF. The CDR3 bases are TGTGCCAGCAGGAAACCTGGACTAGCGGGTTTTTACAATGAGCAGTTCTTC. The chain is built from TRBV27 and TRBJ2-1, with 11 bases matching TRBD2. Germline loops: CDR1 MNHEY, CDR2 SMNVEV (reference sequence). The CDR3 runs to 17 residues. J gave up 4 bases and V 6 bases, and 11 bases lay outside the gene matches.

This clone was recorded at least ten times. This sequence joins TRBV19 and TRBJ2-3; TRBD1 matches 7 bases. The CDR3 contains 16 residues. The junction had 6 bases not matched to a gene; V was cut back by 2 bases and J by 1 base. CDR1 and CDR2 (germline): LNHDA, SQIVND (reference sequence). CDR3: CASSIPRGKGTDTQYF. The CDR3 nucleotides are TGTGCCAGTAGTATACCCAGGGGGAAAGGCACAGATACGCAGTATTTT.

There are many counts of this clone. DNA for the CDR3: TGTGCCAGCAGCTTAGTTAGGACCCAGGGGGGCAATCAGCCCCAGCATTTT. Protein sequence: CASSLVRTQGGNQPQHF. The V and J genes are TRBV7-2 and TRBJ1-5; 7 bases are a match to TRBD1. The germline V gene has CDR1 SGHTA and CDR2 FQGNSA. V was clipped by 1 base and J by 2 bases; unmatched bases: 8. The CDR3 contains 17 residues.

This clone was seen ten or more times. The chain joins TRBV7-6 to TRBJ2-1, with 12 bases aligning to TRBD2. Per the germline V gene, CDR1 is SGHVS and CDR2 is FNYEAQ. The CDR3 totals 15 residues. Germline trimming cut 3 bases from V and 6 bases from J; bases unmatched to any gene: 3. The CDR3 spells CASSFPTSGSNEQFF. DNA for the CDR3: TGTGCCAGCAGCTTCCCGACTAGCGGGAGCAATGAGCAGTTCTTC.

This clone was counted ten times or more. This sequence joins TRBV27 and TRBJ2-7, with 14 bases that match TRBD2. The CDR3 sequence is 15 residues long. The germline V gene has CDR1 MNHEY and CDR2 SMNVEV (reference sequence). With 6 bases clipped from V and 4 bases from J, the junction kept 5 bases outside the gene matches. For the CDR3, the DNA is TGTGCCAGCAGCGGACTAGCGGGGGGAATATACGAGCAGTACTTC. It specifies CASSGLAGGIYEQYF.

In its sample, this clone was seen many times. The V gene is TRBV13, the J gene TRBJ2-7; 7 bases agree with TRBD2. The CDR3 has 21 residues. J gave up 0 bases and V 5 bases, and 25 bases lay outside the gene matches. Germline CDR1 PRHDT, CDR2 FYEKMQ (reference sequence). The CDR3: CASSPLRGAHMAGDSSYEQYF. CDR3 in DNA: TGTGCCAGCAGCCCTCTGAGAGGGGCCCATATGGCGGGAGATAGCTCCTACGAGCAGTACTTC.

The chain carries TRBV7-9 and TRBJ2-5; 8 nucleotides match TRBD1. The DNA end is a closer match to TRBJ2-7, so the J assignment may be wrong. This CDR3 region has 15 residues. Germline values: CDR1 SEHNR, CDR2 FQNEAQ (reference sequence). The CDR3 coding sequence is TGTGCCAGCAGCTTATTTGGGACAGGATCCTACGAGCAGTACTTC. It translates to CASSLFGTGSYEQYF.

In its sample, this clone was seen many times. The V call is TRBV5-4, the J call TRBJ2-5; 8 nucleotides agree with TRBD1. Trimming removed 0 bases from V and 4 bases from J; junction bases left unmatched: 2. Germline CDR1 and CDR2: SGHNT and YYREEE (reference sequence). The CDR3 has 14 residues. CDR3 protein: CASSLGQGLETQYF. CDR3 DNA: TGTGCCAGCAGCTTGGGACAGGGGCTAGAGACCCAGTACTTC.

This clone has a count of ten or more. This chain uses TRBV6-1 with TRBJ2-7; possible D gene TRBD1, 5 bases. The ends were cut back, 1 base at V and 4 bases at J, with 14 bases in the middle. CDR1 is MNHNS and CDR2 is SASEGT in the germline V gene. This CDR3 is built from 15 residues. CDR3 sequence reads: CASSEGTLETYEQYF. CDR3 sequence (DNA): TGTGCCAGCAGTGAAGGGACATTAGAAACTTACGAGCAGTACTTC.

This clone was picked up many times. The chain joins TRBV7-9 to TRBJ2-7; 9 nucleotides agree with TRBD1. Germline V gene lookup returns CDR1 SEHNR and CDR2 FQNEAQ (reference sequence). The length of the CDR3 is 15 residues. Trimming took 5 bases from V and 6 from J; bases not matched to a gene: 11. The CDR3 DNA sequence: TGTGCCAGCAGCCTAACCGGGACAGGGAGGCGCGAGCAGTACTTC. Its protein is CASSLTGTGRREQYF.

This clone was observed many times. V is TRBV29-1 and J is TRBJ1-3; D not resolved. In germline, CDR1 is SQVTM, CDR2 ANQGSEA. The CDR3 spans 13 residues. Trimming pared 3 bases from V and 0 bases from J, leaving 6 bases between. The CDR3, as DNA: TGCAGCGTTGAGTCCGGCTCTGGAAACACCATATATTTT. It codes for CSVESGSGNTIYF.

This clone occurred many times. The V call is TRBV7-8, the J call TRBJ2-5; D perhaps matches TRBD2 (5 bases). This CDR3 has 13 residues. V was cut by 5 bases and J by 1 base, with 8 bases left in between. Germline V gene lookup returns CDR1 SGHVS and CDR2 FQNEAQ. The CDR3 DNA is TGTGCCAGCAGCAAGCGGAGCCAAGAGACCCAGTACTTC. It encodes CASSKRSQETQYF.

This clone was recorded many times. Other DNA sequences from this sample encode an identical CDR3 as well. The V call is TRBV4-2, the J call TRBJ1-1, with 8 bases that match TRBD1. The germline gives CDR1 LGHNA, CDR2 YNFKEQ. The CDR3 has 15 residues. V lost 1 base to trimming and J lost 5 bases; unmatched junction nucleotides: 6. The CDR3 sequence is CASSQVGQGGTEAFF. The CDR3 bases are TGTGCCAGCAGCCAAGTCGGACAGGGAGGGACTGAAGCTTTCTTT.

This clone was found many times. The chain is built from TRBV7-6 and TRBJ2-1; 7 nucleotides line up with TRBD1. Per germline, CDR1 SGHVS and CDR2 FNYEAQ. The CDR3 extends over 17 amino acids. J gave up 7 bases and V 1 base, and 13 bases lay outside the gene matches. The CDR3 protein is CASSLDYRGESGNEQFF. The CDR3 nucleotides are TGTGCCAGCAGCTTAGATTACAGGGGAGAATCGGGGAATGAGCAGTTCTTC.

This clone was counted many times. This sequence joins TRBV11-3 and TRBJ2-1, with unresolved D. The germline V gene has CDR1 SGHNT and CDR2 YENEEA. The V and J ends lost 5 bases and 10 bases respectively, with 18 bases between them. The CDR3 has 14 residues. CDR3 sequence (DNA): TGTGCCAGCAGCCGAGAGGTCGCGAGTTCAGAGCAGTTCTTC. It is translated as CASSREVASSEQFF.

This clone was picked up many times. The chain employs TRBV2 and TRBJ1-1; TRBD1 agrees at 7 bases. The CDR3 length is 17 residues. V lost 2 bases and J lost 0; bases outside the gene matches: 9. Germline values: CDR1 SNHLY, CDR2 FYNNEI. CDR3 protein: CASSERLRGRVNTEAFF. The CDR3 DNA reads TGTGCCAGCAGTGAAAGGTTAAGGGGGCGTGTGAACACTGAAGCTTTCTTT. The variable domain in full, completed from reference TRBV2 and TRBJ1-1, reads EPEVTQTPSHQVTQMGQEVILRCVPISNHLYFYWYRQILGQKVEFLVSFYNNEISEKSEIFDDQFSVERPDGSNFTLKIRSTKLEDSAMYFCASSERLRGRVNTEAFFGQGTRLTVV.

In this sample, this clone turned up many times. V gene TRBV5-1 combines with J gene TRBJ1-1; D is ambiguous. Germline CDR1 is SGHRS and CDR2 is YFSETQ. CDR3 size: 14 residues. The V gene lost 7 bases and the J gene lost 1 base, with 14 bases spanning the gap. The CDR3: CASGSRERNTEAFF. The CDR3 nucleotides are TGCGCCAGCGGATCCCGGGAAAGGAACACTGAAGCTTTCTTT.

This clone showed up many times. This sequence joins TRBV6-1 and TRBJ2-7; TRBD1 aligns across 9 bases. The length of the CDR3 is 14 residues. The ends lost 6 bases at V and 4 bases at J; junction bases unmatched: 7. Germline CDR1 is MNHNS and CDR2 is SASEGT. CDR3 DNA: TGTGCCAGCAGGGACGGGACAGGGATTTACGAGCAGTACTTC. It specifies CASRDGTGIYEQYF.

This clone was counted many times. The chain links TRBV11-3 to TRBJ2-1; 9 nucleotides agree with TRBD1. CDR1 SGHNT and CDR2 YENEEA come from the germline V gene. The CDR3 is 16 amino acids. After removal of 8 bases from V and 5 bases from J, the junction contained 13 bases not matched to a gene. The CDR3 region is CASSPLHRGQNNEQFF. CDR3 nucleotide sequence: TGTGCCAGCTCCCCTCTTCACAGGGGGCAAAACAATGAGCAGTTCTTC.

Ten or more counts support this clone. The chain has TRBV1 and TRBJ2-5; the table's TRBD2 call for D was not verified on the DNA. TRBV1 is termed a pseudogene. This CDR3 is 17 amino acids long. CDR3 loop: CTSSHQLAGGLLETQYF. CDR3 coding DNA: TGCACCAGCAGCCACCAACTAGCGGGGGGGCTTCTAGAGACCCAGTACTTC.

This clone was detected ten times or more. This sequence joins TRBV6-6 and TRBJ2-7; 9 bases are a match to TRBD2. The CDR3 contains 16 residues. With 0 bases clipped from V and 3 bases from J, the junction kept 6 bases outside the gene matches. Looked up from germline, CDR1 is MNHNY and CDR2 is SVGAGI (reference sequence). CDR3 DNA: TGTGCCAGCAGTTACTCGAAGGCTAGCGGGAACTACGAGCAGTACTTC. It specifies CASSYSKASGNYEQYF.

The J gene is TRBJ2-1, the V gene TRBV23-1; 9 nucleotides align to TRBD2. TRBV23-1 is reported as an ORF; its role is uncertain. The J segment lost 5 bases and the V segment lost 8 bases, leaving 13 bases of the junction unmatched. The CDR3 spans 16 residues. The CDR3 sequence: CASYPNGGRANNEQFF. CDR3 sequence (DNA): TGCGCCAGCTATCCGAATGGCGGGAGGGCTAACAATGAGCAGTTCTTC.

This clone has at least ten counts. J is TRBJ2-2 and V is TRBV7-2; maybe TRBD1 (5 bases). Germline V CDR1 and CDR2: SGHTA, FQGNSA. V shed 5 bases and J shed 2 bases, with 9 bases lying between them. This CDR3 spans 14 amino acids. Here the CDR3 reads CASSRQHNTGELFF. In DNA, the CDR3 is TGTGCCAGCAGCAGACAGCATAACACCGGGGAGCTGTTTTTT.

At least ten counts were recorded for this clone. The chain combines TRBV6-6 with TRBJ2-3; TRBD1 might be the D (6 bases). This CDR3 is built from 13 residues. V was cut by 5 bases and J by 1 base, with 7 bases left in between. CDR1 is MNHNY, CDR2 SVGAGI, per germline (reference sequence). For the CDR3, the DNA is TGTGCCAGCAGTGGGGGCCGCACAGATACGCAGTATTTT. Encoded protein: CASSGGRTDTQYF.

This clone has a count of ten or more. Here the CDR3 DNA reads TGTGCCAGCAGTGGAGGACAGGGGGCGCGGGAGACCCAGTACTTC. Translated: CASSGGQGARETQYF. The chain uses TRBV2 and TRBJ2-5; 11 bases line up with TRBD1. Looked up from germline, CDR1 is SNHLY and CDR2 is FYNNEI. J was trimmed by 5 bases and V by 4 bases; bases with no gene match: 6. The CDR3 has 15 residues.

This clone was counted ten times or more. The rearrangement uses TRBV9 and TRBJ2-2; D gene unclear. Germline values: CDR1 SGDLS, CDR2 YYNGEE. The CDR3 runs to 16 residues. The germline V and J ends were trimmed by 0 bases and 4 bases, with 13 bases remaining between them. In nucleotides, the CDR3 is TGTGCCAGCAGCGTAGTACCCACACCGGGCACCGGGGAGCTGTTTTTT. Translated, it gives CASSVVPTPGTGELFF.